The text below deals with one T cell receptor (beta chain). The method was immunoSEQ multiplex PCR; TCRdb's version includes in-frame clones alone and lacks a portion of them. The sample holds over 100,000 clones; roughly 89% are singletons and the top ten take 4.5% to 7%. The entry originates in a study of control samples from healthy donors and cancer patients. Between the trimmed V and J ends, which lost 3 bases and 7 bases, there was a span of 19 bases. The CDR3 is made up of 16 amino acids. This TCR was recovered from a young man in good health. The gene calls are TRBV23-1 and TRBJ1-5; D possibly corresponds to TRBD1 (5 bases). TRBV23-1 is assigned to the ORF class and has an uncertain function. Material: blood. In DNA, the CDR3 is TGCGCCAGCAGTCACATCCTCCCGGGGGGAACGCAGCCCCAGCATTTT. This encodes CASSHILPGGTQPQHF.